This T cell receptor beta chain was sequenced for a study of cytomegalovirus exposure and HLA in healthy donors. Trimming shortened V by 1 base and J by 6 bases, and 12 bases separated the two germline ends. Germline-derived CDR1 and CDR2 are LNHDA and SQIVND (reference sequence). This CDR3 has 15 amino acids. TCRdb's table, derived via immunoSEQ multiplex PCR, lists solely in-frame clones and lacks some. The profile shows around 62,000 clones, around 89% of them singletons. Regarding the study as a whole: Most TCR sequences were uncommon, yet certain public TCRs appeared in many donors. Researchers catalogued about 150 TCR beta chains as cytomegalovirus-associated. A few of the chains that were CMV-associated were confirmed in vitro to be specific for CMV antigens.

On this clone itself: What it binds is not known.

V gene TRBV19 combines with J gene TRBJ1-4, with D hard to call. Input material: PBMCs. The sequence came from a woman aged 18-35 years in good health and CMV-seronegative. CDR3 region: CASSIVTGNDEKLFF. The CDR3, as DNA: TGTGCCAGTAGTATAGTCACGGGGAATGATGAAAAACTGTTTTTT.